This TCR beta chain was found in a study of cytomegalovirus exposure and HLA in healthy donors. Study context: In terms of ancestry, the Caucasian-associated cluster contained 80% to 90% of the approximately 400 genotyped donors. Study findings and constraints: Analyses of presence and absence presupposed an approximately uniform sequencing depth across donors. Later on, a genetic analysis was performed. It linked a missense variant in DCLRE1C with V- and J-gene trimming of TCR beta. Beyond CMV serostatus, there was no information to go on about immune exposure.

Germline V lookup: CDR1 LGHNA, CDR2 YSLEER. The CDR3 is 16 residues long. J was trimmed by 6 bases and V by 4 bases; bases with no gene match: 11. A word on this clone: The antigen is undetermined.

PCR used 60 Vbeta primers and 13 Jbeta primers. The table came from immunoSEQ multiplex PCR; TCRdb's copy has only in-frame clones and leaves some out. The sample consists of tens of thousands of clones, roughly 60% of them appearing once. Sequencing used PBMCs. The receptor was derived from a boy younger than 18 in good health and CMV-seropositive. J is TRBJ2-1 and V is TRBV4-3; 8 bases line up with TRBD2. DNA for the CDR3: TGCGCCAGCAGCCCCGTGAGCGGGAGATTTTCCAATGAGCAGTTCTTC. Encoded protein: CASSPVSGRFSNEQFF.